This T cell receptor beta chain stems from a study of OX40 agonist ivuxolimab in advanced cancers. Study observations and caveats: The authors also found low normalized T-cell clonal expansion in some nonresponders.

Sequenced by immunoSEQ multiplex PCR; TCRdb stores in-frame clones only, minus some. The table shows about 62,000 clones, with 70% to 90% occurring only once. The CDR3 totals 14 residues. V was trimmed by 7 bases and J by 3 bases, leaving 13 bases between them. Germline V gene sequence: CDR1 MDHEN, CDR2 SYDVKM. In regard to this clone: Its antigen is unidentified.

The J gene is TRBJ1-5, the V gene TRBV28; maybe TRBD1 (6 bases). This receptor was obtained from an adult with an advanced solid tumor such as melanoma, head and neck, liver or kidney cancer. The sequenced sample was CD4+ or CD8+ T cells sorted from blood, obtained in a trial of the OX40 agonist ivuxolimab. The CDR3 loop reads CASTYDRLNQPQHF. CDR3 in DNA: TGTGCCAGCACCTATGACAGGCTCAATCAGCCCCAGCATTTT.